This TCR beta chain was retrieved from a study of post-analysis software for immune sequencing data. Study-wide results and caveats: Compared with controls, patients showed significantly lower normalized Chao1 diversity. By F measure, samples from a shared preparation batch strongly co-clustered. Roughly 5 TRBV segments (TRBV5-6, TRBV5-1 and TRBV20-1 among them) occurred more frequently in patients than in controls.

Presence of unique molecular identifiers characterized the TCR beta cDNA libraries. Each CDR3 protein is one row after TCRdb ran MiXCR on the PCR reads. The table has 150,000 to 200,000 distinct CDR3 sequences, around 30% seen once; the top ten hold about 1.4%. The sample holds many counts of this clonotype. Its antigen is still unknown. V lost 6 bases, J lost 5 bases, and 23 bases lay in between. The CDR3 is made up of 17 amino acids. Sequencing was carried out using blood. The receptor's source is a girl aged 5-17 years with multiple sclerosis. V usage is TRBV12-3 or TRBV12-4 and J usage is TRBJ2-1; D is undetermined. DNA of the CDR3: TGTGCCAGCAGGACCCTCGGCAGACCTACTACAGACAATGAGCAGTTCTTC. Encoded protein: CASRTLGRPTTDNEQFF.